The clone carrying this T cell receptor beta chain was picked up many times. Its specificity is not known. TCRbeta library construction was performed incorporating unique molecular identifiers. MiXCR, applied by TCRdb to the PCR reads, yields one record per CDR3 protein. The sample carries about 340,000 distinct CDR3 sequences, around 15% recorded once. The data were taken from a study of T-cell reconstitution after alpha-beta-depleted transplantation in children. Regarding the study as a whole: When one year had passed after transplant, most T-cell counts and diversity came from newly produced T cells. It was surviving recipient T cells and thymic progenitors that gave some patients high TCRbeta diversity at day 60. As was reported, about two months after transplant, alpha-beta T cells came from several hundred expanded graft clones.

CDR1 and CDR2 (germline): MDHEN, SYDVKM. This CDR3 spans 19 amino acids. Trimming cost V 3 bases and J 2 bases; bases outside gene matches: 14. This chain uses TRBV28 with TRBJ2-7; 12 nucleotides agree with TRBD2. The receptor's source is a male patient between 2 and 9 years old who had a stem cell transplant for acute lymphoblastic leukemia, so the T cells may come from the graft donor. Sequenced material: PBMCs, mostly from graft donor cells, taken 360 days after TCRalphabeta/CD19-depleted stem cell transplant. CDR3 region: CASSFFAGRTSGTTYEQYF. The CDR3 DNA reads TGTGCCAGCAGTTTTTTTGCGGGGAGGACTAGCGGGACGACCTACGAGCAGTACTTC.